The clone carrying this TCR beta chain showed up just a few times. Its antigen is not identified. This CDR3 has 12 residues. Trimming left V 0 bases short and J 4 bases short, with 5 bases between. Germline CDR1 is SGHRS and CDR2 is YFSETQ. These data are taken from a study of CD8 T cell repertoires and HIV-1 epitope variants. The wider study: T cells were stimulated with Twenty-five Gag and Nef peptides separately.

The data were produced by immunoSEQ multiplex PCR, yet TCRdb's version contains in-frame clones alone and is incomplete. The sample consists of thousands of clones, 65% to 70% of them appearing once. Study-wide results and caveats: Most of the nine antigen-specific clonotypes appeared cross-reactive to autologous or escape variants. The TAALDMSHF plasma variant had no responses, unlike KF9 (about 5 clonotypes) and HW9 (one).

The sample consisted of cultured CD8+ T cells derived from PBMCs. The receptor's source is a male donor with HIV. The chain joins TRBV5-1 to TRBJ2-7; tentative D call: TRBD1 (5 bases). The CDR3 DNA follows: TGCGCCAGCAGCTTGGAGGGGTACGAGCAGTACTTC. It yields the protein CASSLEGYEQYF.